This T cell receptor beta chain was observed in a study of memory CD4+ T cells and cytomegalovirus serostatus. The sort gate was single viable CD3+CD4+CD8-CD45RO+ cells for memory CD4+ T cells. TCRdb's table, derived via immunoSEQ multiplex PCR, lists solely in-frame clones and lacks some. Of 40,000 or so clones detected, nearly 80% appear once; the ten largest clones hold approximately 0.78%. Germline CDR1 reads SNHLY; CDR2 reads FYNNEI. J was trimmed by 2 bases and V by 6 bases; bases with no gene match: 4. The CDR3 has 15 residues. The clonotype was recovered from an adult in good health and CMV-seronegative. The chain joins TRBV2 to TRBJ2-1, with TRBD1 identical over 10 bases. Material for sequencing was memory CD4+ T cells from blood. The CDR3 region is CASRRQGAAYNEQFF. In nucleotides, the CDR3 is TGTGCCAGCAGGCGACAGGGGGCTGCCTACAATGAGCAGTTCTTC.